This T cell receptor beta chain was captured by sequencing in a study of identical twins. General study points: The analysis was cross-sectional rather than longitudinal within donors.

With no exceptions, donors were healthy Caucasians. This clonotype was seen only a few times. Its antigen is not identified. TCRdb called the 5' RACE reads again in MiXCR, with one record for every CDR3 protein. The sample records about 660,000 distinct CDR3 sequences, approximately 9% being singletons. Trimming removed 5 bases at V and 0 bases at J, with 4 bases between. The germline CDR1 and CDR2 sequences are MNHEY and SVGAGI. This CDR3 contains 12 residues. The same sample was also studied in work on yellow fever vaccine responses in identical twins.

Sequenced: PBMCs. The receptor was isolated from a woman aged 18-30 years in good health. This chain connects TRBV6-5 to TRBJ1-1; D is unresolved. The CDR3 DNA reads TGTGCCAGCAGTCGGGTGAACACTGAAGCTTTCTTT. This encodes CASSRVNTEAFF.